Each of the 26 T cell receptor beta chains below was sequenced from the same sample in a study of OX40 agonist ivuxolimab in advanced cancers. Method: immunoSEQ multiplex PCR; TCRdb's copy keeps in-frame clones and lacks some. The sample shows 70,000 to 95,000 clones, about 86% of them seen only once. The sequencing here drew on CD4+ or CD8+ T cells sorted from blood, taken in a trial of the OX40 agonist ivuxolimab. All receptors come from an adult with an advanced solid tumor such as melanoma, head and neck, liver or kidney cancer.

This rearrangement joins TRBV19 to TRBJ2-5; D uncertain. Germline V lookup: CDR1 LNHDA, CDR2 SQIVND (reference sequence). The CDR3 covers 13 residues. Trimming removed 6 bases at V and 5 bases at J, with 13 bases between. The CDR3 loop is CASSGSGRETQYF. The CDR3 DNA reads as TGTGCCAGTAGCGGGTCCGGCAGGGAGACCCAGTACTTC.

The rearrangement links TRBV5-1 to TRBJ1-1; tentatively, D is TRBD1 (6 bases). Germline-derived CDR1 and CDR2 are SGHRS and YFSETQ. V dropped 4 bases and J dropped 4 bases, with 11 bases sitting between them. The CDR3 is 13 residues long. The CDR3: CASSTLGGTEAFF. The CDR3 coding sequence is TGCGCCAGCAGCACTTTAGGGGGCACTGAAGCTTTCTTT. Filled out from reference TRBV5-1 and TRBJ1-1, the complete variable domain reads KAGVTQTPRYLIKTRGQQVTLSCSPISGHRSVSWYQQTPGQGLQFLFEYFSETQRNKGNFPGRFSGRQFSNSRSEMNVSTLELGDSALYLCASSTLGGTEAFFGQGTRLTVV.

V is TRBV6-1 and J is TRBJ1-3; D possibly corresponds to TRBD1 (6 bases). CDR1 MNHNS and CDR2 SASEGT come from the germline V gene. The V and J ends lost 5 bases and 0 bases respectively, with 11 bases between them. The CDR3 is 15 residues long. CDR3: CASSPQGFSGNTIYF. The CDR3 nucleotides read TGTGCCAGCAGTCCACAGGGTTTCTCTGGAAACACCATATATTTT.

This sequence joins TRBV28 and TRBJ1-4, with D unclear. V was trimmed by 6 bases and J by 5 bases, leaving 16 bases between them. The length of the CDR3 is 15 residues. CDR1 and CDR2 (germline): MDHEN, SYDVKM. CDR3 sequence reads: CASSSAAGLNEKLFF. The DNA of the CDR3 is TGTGCCAGCAGCAGTGCCGCGGGATTAAATGAAAAACTGTTTTTT.

This clone was seen once. The chain links TRBV19 to TRBJ1-5; D ambiguous. The CDR3 loop spans 14 amino acids. Deletions cut 9 bases from V and 0 bases from J, with 12 bases between. Germline CDR1 is LNHDA and CDR2 is SQIVND (reference sequence). CDR3 region: CASTGRYSNQPQHF. CDR3 nucleotide sequence: TGTGCCAGCACCGGCCGATATAGCAATCAGCCCCAGCATTTT.

This chain connects TRBV9 to TRBJ2-1; TRBD2 matches at 13 bases. The ends lost 6 bases at V and 4 bases at J; junction bases unmatched: 4. Germline assignment: CDR1 SGDLS and CDR2 YYNGEE. The CDR3 has 15 residues. CDR3 residues: CASTRLAGGYNEQFF. CDR3 nucleotides: TGTGCCAGCACCCGACTAGCGGGGGGTTACAATGAGCAGTTCTTC. The variable domain in full, completed from reference TRBV9 and TRBJ2-1, reads DSGVTQTPKHLITATGQRVTLRCSPRSGDLSVYWYQQSLDQGLQFLIQYYNGEERAKGNILERFSAQQFPDLHSELNLSSLELGDSALYFCASTRLAGGYNEQFFGPGTRLTVL.

The V and J genes are TRBV7-9 and TRBJ1-2, with TRBD1 matching over 7 bases. This CDR3 comprises 14 residues. Looked up from germline, CDR1 is SEHNR and CDR2 is FQNEAQ (reference sequence). After removal of 5 bases from V and 3 bases from J, the junction contained 6 bases not matched to a gene. CDR3 DNA sequence: TGTGCCAGCAGCCCACCAGGGGGGGACTATGGCTACACCTTC. Protein sequence: CASSPPGGDYGYTF.

The chain is built from TRBV27 and TRBJ2-5, with 9 bases identical to TRBD2. CDR1 is MNHEY and CDR2 is SMNVEV in the germline V gene (reference sequence). The CDR3 extends over 17 amino acids. The trim removed 5 bases at V and 2 bases at J, leaving 12 bases unmatched. The DNA for the CDR3 is TGTGCCAGCAGTCCCCGCCGGGGAGCGGGGGGTCAAGAGACCCAGTACTTC. Translated, it gives CASSPRRGAGGQETQYF.

V gene TRBV7-3 combines with J gene TRBJ2-2, with D possibly matching TRBD2 (6 bases). V dropped 5 bases and J dropped 7 bases, with 20 bases sitting between them. The CDR3 totals 16 residues. Germline V gene lookup returns CDR1 SGHTA and CDR2 FQGTGA. The CDR3 is CASSPKPGLGSGELFF. In DNA form, the CDR3 reads TGTGCCAGCAGCCCGAAACCGGGACTCGGGAGCGGGGAGCTGTTTTTT.

The V call is TRBV2, the J call TRBJ2-7, with unresolved D. Trimming pared 5 bases from V and 2 bases from J, leaving 13 bases between. Germline V CDR1 and CDR2: SNHLY, FYNNEI. This CDR3 contains 14 residues. CDR3 in DNA: TGTGCCAGCAGTACAAACGACGGAACCTACGAGCAGTACTTC. It is translated as CASSTNDGTYEQYF.

This clone was observed a handful of times. Other nucleotide sequences from this sample produce the same CDR3. J is TRBJ1-3 and V is TRBV10-3; D unresolved. This CDR3 region has 14 residues. Trimming stripped 3 bases from V and 0 bases from J, with 6 bases between. CDR1 is ENHRY and CDR2 is SYGVKD in the germline V gene. The CDR3 DNA is TGTGCCATCAGTGAAGGGAGCTCTGGAAACACCATATATTTT. Translated, it gives CAISEGSSGNTIYF.

The chain recombines TRBV28 with TRBJ2-5, with D unresolved. Deletions cut 6 bases from V and 2 bases from J, with 16 bases between. CDR3 length equals 15 residues. Per the germline V gene, CDR1 is MDHEN and CDR2 is SYDVKM. The CDR3 here is CASSTQGSTQETQYF. CDR3 DNA sequence: TGTGCCAGCAGCACGCAAGGCAGTACACAAGAGACCCAGTACTTC. Variable domain in full (rest from reference TRBV28 and TRBJ2-5): DVKVTQSSRYLVKRTGEKVFLECVQDMDHENMFWYRQDPGLGLRLIYFSYDVKMKEKGDIPEGYSVSREKKERFSLILESASTNQTSMYLCASSTQGSTQETQYFGPGTRLLVL.

This clone was recorded a few times. This CDR3 is CASSYTGVQETQYF. Here the CDR3 DNA reads TGTGCCAGCAGCTATACAGGGGTCCAAGAGACCCAGTACTTC. The chain has TRBV28 and TRBJ2-5, with 7 positions matching TRBD1. With 6 bases clipped from V and 1 base from J, the junction kept 5 bases outside the gene matches. Germline-derived CDR1 and CDR2 are MDHEN and SYDVKM. This CDR3 has 14 amino acids.

There are a few counts of this clone. The chain uses TRBV4-1 and TRBJ1-1; D gene ambiguous. This CDR3 spans 12 amino acids. The ends were cut back, 2 bases at V and 7 bases at J, with 8 bases in the middle. The V gene's germline CDR1 is MGHRA and CDR2 YSYEKL. The DNA of the CDR3 is TGCGCCAGCAGCCAAAACCGATTTGAAGCTTTCTTT. Protein sequence: CASSQNRFEAFF.

The chain employs TRBV6-6 and TRBJ1-1; D is ambiguous. The CDR3 runs to 10 residues. Germline V gene data show CDR1 as MNHNY and CDR2 as SVGAGI (reference sequence). V lost 6 bases and J 6 bases, leaving 5 bases between the germline ends. CDR3 in amino acids: CASSPPEAFF. The CDR3 DNA reads TGTGCCAGCAGCCCTCCTGAAGCTTTCTTT.

The J gene is TRBJ2-3, the V gene TRBV7-3; no firm D call. The CDR3 contains 11 residues. Trimming removed 8 bases from V and 11 bases from J, with 14 bases in between. Germline CDR1 is SGHTA and CDR2 is FQGTGA. DNA for the CDR3: TGTGCCAGCTCGTCCGGCCTAAGGCAGTATTTT. Translation: CASSSGLRQYF.

The V gene is TRBV14, the J gene TRBJ1-2; D remains unclear. CDR3 length: 14 residues. The V end was cut by 4 bases, the J end by 4 bases, with 13 bases between. Germline V gene data show CDR1 as SGHDN and CDR2 as FVKESK. CDR3 loop: CASSPQVVSYGYTF. CDR3 nucleotide sequence: TGTGCCAGCAGCCCCCAAGTTGTAAGCTATGGCTACACCTTC. The full variable domain, in which reference TRBV14 and TRBJ1-2 provide the parts outside the CDR3, is EAGVTQFPSHSVIEKGQTVTLRCDPISGHDNLYWYRRVMGKEIKFLLHFVKESKQDESGMPNNRFLAERTGGTYSTLKVQPAELEDSGVYFCASSPQVVSYGYTFGSGTRLTVV.

V and J are TRBV7-9 and TRBJ2-1; TRBD1 matches 9 bases. This CDR3 is built from 16 residues. Germline trimming cut 2 bases from V and 7 bases from J; bases unmatched to any gene: 9. Germline assignment: CDR1 SEHNR and CDR2 FQNEAQ (reference sequence). The CDR3 loop is CASSLLGDRVSNEQFF. CDR3 in DNA: TGTGCCAGCAGCTTACTTGGGGACAGGGTCTCAAATGAGCAGTTCTTC.

The V gene is TRBV5-1, the J gene TRBJ2-2, with D perhaps given as TRBD1 or TRBD2 (5 bases each). The V gene lost 6 bases and the J gene lost 2 bases, with 14 bases spanning the gap. Germline loops: CDR1 SGHRS, CDR2 YFSETQ. The CDR3 runs 15 residues. For the CDR3, the DNA is TGCGCCAGCAACACCGGGACGGCCAACACCGGGGAGCTGTTTTTT. Translating it yields CASNTGTANTGELFF.

The chain couples TRBV29-1 to TRBJ2-7, with TRBD1 identical over 9 bases. Germline V CDR1 and CDR2: SQVTM, ANQGSEA. The CDR3 runs to 14 residues. The trim removed 3 bases at V and 6 bases at J, leaving 9 bases unmatched. CDR3 sequence reads: CSVDLGQGIPEQYF. CDR3 sequence (DNA): TGCAGCGTTGACTTGGGACAGGGTATCCCCGAGCAGTACTTC.

The chain uses TRBV6-5 and TRBJ1-4; a possible D gene is TRBD1 (5 bases). Germline V gives CDR1 MNHEY, CDR2 SVGAGI. The CDR3 length is 16 residues. V shed 0 bases and J shed 4 bases, with 12 bases lying between them. CDR3 in DNA: TGTGCCAGCAGTTACTCAAGCTTGGGGGGTAATGAAAAACTGTTTTTT. It codes for CASSYSSLGGNEKLFF.

This chain connects TRBV15 to TRBJ2-1; 8 positions agree with TRBD1. Germline CDR1 reads LNHNV; CDR2 reads YYDKDF (reference sequence). The CDR3 is made up of 14 amino acids. V shed 0 bases and J 10 bases; nucleotides not matched to a gene: 5. CDR3 sequence: CATSRDAGGREQFF. The CDR3 DNA reads TGTGCCACCAGCAGAGATGCAGGGGGCAGGGAGCAGTTCTTC.

The rearrangement joins TRBV2 to TRBJ1-4, with 7 nucleotides matching TRBD1. The V and J ends lost 10 bases and 6 bases, in that order; junction bases with no gene match: 8. The CDR3 is 13 amino acids. Per the germline V gene, CDR1 is SNHLY and CDR2 is FYNNEI. CDR3 DNA: TGTGCCACCAGGAGGGGGCGGGATGAAAAACTGTTTTTT. Its protein product is CATRRGRDEKLFF.

This chain joins TRBV19 and TRBJ1-2, with unresolved D. V lost 3 bases, J lost 6 bases, and 11 bases lay in between. This CDR3 is built from 13 residues. Germline CDR1 LNHDA, CDR2 SQIVND (reference sequence). The DNA for the CDR3 is TGTGCCAGTAGTATCCGGGCGGCCCATGGCTACACCTTC. Its translation: CASSIRAAHGYTF.

This chain links TRBV6-5 with TRBJ2-3, with TRBD1 identical over 10 bases. CDR1 and CDR2 from the germline V gene are MNHEY and SVGAGI. There are 16 residues in the CDR3. The J segment lost 6 bases and the V segment lost 3 bases, leaving 9 bases of the junction unmatched. CDR3 residues: CASSYSGQGWSDTQYF. The DNA for the CDR3 is TGTGCCAGCAGTTATTCGGGACAGGGGTGGTCGGATACGCAGTATTTT.

This clone was counted once. V and J are TRBV6-6 and TRBJ1-6, with D possibly TRBD1 on 5 matching bases. Germline CDR1 and CDR2: MNHNY and SVGAGI (reference sequence). The CDR3 consists of 15 residues. V lost 6 bases and J 7 bases, leaving 16 bases between the germline ends. The CDR3: CASRRRDFDNSPLHF. The DNA for the CDR3 is TGTGCCAGCAGGCGCCGGGACTTCGACAATTCACCCCTCCACTTT.